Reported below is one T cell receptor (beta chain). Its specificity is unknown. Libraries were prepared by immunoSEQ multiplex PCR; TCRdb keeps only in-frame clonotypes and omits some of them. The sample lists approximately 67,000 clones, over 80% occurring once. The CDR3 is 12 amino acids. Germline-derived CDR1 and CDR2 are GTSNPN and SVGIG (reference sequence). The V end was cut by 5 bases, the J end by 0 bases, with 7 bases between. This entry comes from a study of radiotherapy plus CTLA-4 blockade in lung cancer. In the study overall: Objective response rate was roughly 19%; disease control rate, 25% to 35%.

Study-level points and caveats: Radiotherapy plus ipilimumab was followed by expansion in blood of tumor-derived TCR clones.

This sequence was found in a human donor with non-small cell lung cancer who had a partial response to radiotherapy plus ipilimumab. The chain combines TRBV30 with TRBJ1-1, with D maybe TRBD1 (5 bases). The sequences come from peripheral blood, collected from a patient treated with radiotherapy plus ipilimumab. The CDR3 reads CAWDRVNTEAFF. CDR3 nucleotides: TGTGCCTGGGACAGAGTGAACACTGAAGCTTTCTTT.